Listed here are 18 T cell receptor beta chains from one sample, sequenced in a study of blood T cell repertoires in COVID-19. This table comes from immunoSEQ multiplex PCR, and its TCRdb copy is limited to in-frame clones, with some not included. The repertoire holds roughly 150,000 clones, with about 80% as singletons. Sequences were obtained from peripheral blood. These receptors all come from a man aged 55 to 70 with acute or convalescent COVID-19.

The CDR3 sequence: CASSLAEGNTIYF. CDR3 in DNA: TGTGCCAGCAGTTTAGCGGAGGGAAACACCATATATTTT. V is TRBV12-3 or TRBV12-4 and J is TRBJ1-3, with no clear D. V lost 0 bases and J 4 bases, leaving 4 bases between the germline ends. There are 13 residues in the CDR3.

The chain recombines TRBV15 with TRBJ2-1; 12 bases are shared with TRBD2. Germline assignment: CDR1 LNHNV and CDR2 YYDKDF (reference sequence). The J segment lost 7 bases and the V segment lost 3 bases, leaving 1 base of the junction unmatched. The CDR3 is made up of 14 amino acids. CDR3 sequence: CATSRTSGSNEQFF. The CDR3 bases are TGTGCCACCAGCAGGACTAGCGGGAGTAATGAGCAGTTCTTC.

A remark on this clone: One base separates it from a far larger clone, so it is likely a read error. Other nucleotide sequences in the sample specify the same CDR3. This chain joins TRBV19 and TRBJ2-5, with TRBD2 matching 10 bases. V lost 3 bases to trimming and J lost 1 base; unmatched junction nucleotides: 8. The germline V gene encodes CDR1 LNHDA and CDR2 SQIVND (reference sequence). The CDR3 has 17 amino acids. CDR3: CASSILAGAGGQETQYF. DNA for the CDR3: TGTGCCAGTAGTATCCTAGCGGGGGCGGGGGGCCAAGAGACCCAGTACTTC.

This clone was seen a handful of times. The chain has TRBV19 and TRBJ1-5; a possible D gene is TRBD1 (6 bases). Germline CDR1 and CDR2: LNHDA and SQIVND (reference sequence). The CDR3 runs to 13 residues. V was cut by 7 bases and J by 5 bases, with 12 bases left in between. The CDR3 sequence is CASTLDRYQPQHF. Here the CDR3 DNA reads TGTGCCAGTACCCTGGACAGATATCAGCCCCAGCATTTT.

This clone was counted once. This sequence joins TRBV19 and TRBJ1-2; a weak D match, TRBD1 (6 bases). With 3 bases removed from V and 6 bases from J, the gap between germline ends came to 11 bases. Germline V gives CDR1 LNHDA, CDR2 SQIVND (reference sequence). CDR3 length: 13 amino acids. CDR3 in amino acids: CASSMRGANGYTF. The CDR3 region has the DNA TGTGCCAGTAGTATGCGGGGGGCGAATGGCTACACCTTC. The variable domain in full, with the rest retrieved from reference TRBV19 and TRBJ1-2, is DGGITQSPKYLFRKEGQNVTLSCEQNLNHDAMYWYRQDPGQGLRLIYYSQIVNDFQKGDIAEGYSVSREKKESFPLTVTSAQKNPTAFYLCASSMRGANGYTFGSGTRLTVV.

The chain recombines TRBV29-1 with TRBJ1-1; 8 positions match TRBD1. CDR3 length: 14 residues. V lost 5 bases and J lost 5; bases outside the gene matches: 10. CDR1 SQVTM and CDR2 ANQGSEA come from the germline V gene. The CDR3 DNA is TGCAGCGTTACCCCGGGACAGGTAGGAACTGAAGCTTTCTTT. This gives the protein CSVTPGQVGTEAFF.

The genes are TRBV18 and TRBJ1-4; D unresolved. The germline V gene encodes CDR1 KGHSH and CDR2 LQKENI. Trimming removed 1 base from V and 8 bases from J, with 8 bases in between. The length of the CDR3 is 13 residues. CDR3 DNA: TGTGCCAGCTCACCACTATTAGAAGAAAAACTGTTTTTT. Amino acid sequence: CASSPLLEEKLFF.

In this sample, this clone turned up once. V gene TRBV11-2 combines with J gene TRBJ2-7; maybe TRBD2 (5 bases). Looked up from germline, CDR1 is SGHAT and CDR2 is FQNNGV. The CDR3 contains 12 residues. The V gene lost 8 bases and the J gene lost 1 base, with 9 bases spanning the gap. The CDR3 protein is CASRGRSYEQYF. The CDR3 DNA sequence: TGTGCCAGCCGGGGTCGATCCTACGAGCAGTACTTC.

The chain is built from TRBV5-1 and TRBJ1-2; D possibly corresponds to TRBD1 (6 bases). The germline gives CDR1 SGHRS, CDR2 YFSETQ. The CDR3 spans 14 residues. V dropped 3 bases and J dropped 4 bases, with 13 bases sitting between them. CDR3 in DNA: TGCGCCAGCAGCTCCAGGGGTGGTGGCTATGGCTACACCTTC. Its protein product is CASSSRGGGYGYTF.

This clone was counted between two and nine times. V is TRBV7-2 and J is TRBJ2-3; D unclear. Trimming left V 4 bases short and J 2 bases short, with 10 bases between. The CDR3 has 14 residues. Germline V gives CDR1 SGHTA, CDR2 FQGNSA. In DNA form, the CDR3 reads TGTGCCAGCAGCTCCTCGAGAAACACAGATACGCAGTATTTT. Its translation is CASSSSRNTDTQYF.

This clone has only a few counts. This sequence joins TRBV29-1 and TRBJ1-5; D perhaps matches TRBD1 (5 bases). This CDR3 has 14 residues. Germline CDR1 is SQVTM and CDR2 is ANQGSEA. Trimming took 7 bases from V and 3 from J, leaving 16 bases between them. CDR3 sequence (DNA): TGCAGCGCGGTAGAGGGGAGGGCCAATCAGCCCCAGCATTTT. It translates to CSAVEGRANQPQHF.

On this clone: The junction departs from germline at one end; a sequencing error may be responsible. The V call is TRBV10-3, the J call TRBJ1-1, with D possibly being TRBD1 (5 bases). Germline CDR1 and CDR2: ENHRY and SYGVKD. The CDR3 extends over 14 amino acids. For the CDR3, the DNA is TGTGCCACCAGTGGAATAGGGGCCGACACTGAAGCTTTCTTT. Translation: CATSGIGADTEAFF.

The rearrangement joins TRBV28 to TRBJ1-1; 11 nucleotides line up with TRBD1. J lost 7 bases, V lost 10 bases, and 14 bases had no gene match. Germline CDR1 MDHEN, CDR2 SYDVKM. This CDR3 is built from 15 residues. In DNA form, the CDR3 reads TGTGCCACCAACCCATTCCGGGACAGGGGGTATGAAGCTTTCTTT. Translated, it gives CATNPFRDRGYEAFF.

For the CDR3, the DNA is TGTGCCAGCAGCCGCGACACGTTCCATTACTTC. Protein: CASSRDTFHYF. The chain recombines TRBV6-2 or TRBV6-3 with TRBJ2-5; D is unresolved. The CDR3 has 11 residues. Germline values: CDR1 MNHEY, CDR2 SVGEGT. The V gene lost 6 bases and the J gene lost 14 bases, with 16 bases spanning the gap.

CDR3 coding DNA: TGTGCCAGCAGCTTATGGGCGCAGGGGATCTACAATGAGCAGTTCTTC. It specifies CASSLWAQGIYNEQFF. The V call is TRBV5-6, the J call TRBJ2-1, with TRBD1 as a possible D gene (6 bases). Germline CDR1 and CDR2: SGHDT and YYEEEE. The CDR3 extends over 16 amino acids. Trimming took 2 bases from V and 3 from J, leaving 15 bases between them.

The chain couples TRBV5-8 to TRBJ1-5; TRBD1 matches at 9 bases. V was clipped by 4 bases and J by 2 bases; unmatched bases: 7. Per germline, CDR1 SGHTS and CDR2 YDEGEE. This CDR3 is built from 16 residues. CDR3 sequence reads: CASSITGGTGNQPQHF. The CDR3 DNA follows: TGTGCCAGCAGCATCACAGGGGGCACGGGCAATCAGCCCCAGCATTTT. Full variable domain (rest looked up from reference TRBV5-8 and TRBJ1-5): EAGVTQSPTHLIKTRGQQATLRCSPISGHTSVYWYQQALGLGLQFLLWYDEGEERNRGNFPPRFSGRQFPNYSSELNVNALELEDSALYLCASSITGGTGNQPQHFGDGTRLSIL.

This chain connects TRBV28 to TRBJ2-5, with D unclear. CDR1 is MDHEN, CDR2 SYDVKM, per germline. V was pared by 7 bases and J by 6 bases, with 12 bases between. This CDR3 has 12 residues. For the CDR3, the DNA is TGTGCCAGCAATACTCTTACTCAGACCCAGTACTTC. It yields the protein CASNTLTQTQYF.

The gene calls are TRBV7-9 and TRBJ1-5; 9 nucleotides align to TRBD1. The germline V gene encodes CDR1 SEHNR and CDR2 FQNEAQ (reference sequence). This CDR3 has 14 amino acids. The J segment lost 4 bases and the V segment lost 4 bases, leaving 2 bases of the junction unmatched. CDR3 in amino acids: CASSSGQGNQPQHF. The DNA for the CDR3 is TGTGCCAGCAGCTCGGGACAGGGTAATCAGCCCCAGCATTTT.